A single sample gave rise to the 10 T cell receptor beta chains below, sequenced in a study of shared clonotypes between healthy human individuals. Method: immunoSEQ multiplex PCR; TCRdb's copy keeps in-frame clones and lacks some. The top ten hold 0.1% to 0.15% of the sample, which has some 2 million clones, roughly 96% seen once. The sequenced material came from naive CD4+ T cells sorted from blood. Subset of the sample: CD45RA+ positively selected. These receptors all come from a man younger than 35 in good health.

The chain has TRBV7-2 and TRBJ2-1; D tentatively reads TRBD1 or TRBD2 (5 bases each). Germline assignment: CDR1 SGHTA and CDR2 FQGNSA. The V gene lost 4 bases and the J gene lost 1 base, with 14 bases spanning the gap. CDR3 length: 16 amino acids. CDR3 protein: CASSSPGTGSYNEQFF. In DNA, the CDR3 is TGTGCCAGCAGCTCACCCGGGACCGGTTCCTACAATGAGCAGTTCTTC.

The V gene is TRBV5-1, the J gene TRBJ1-6; a possible D gene is TRBD1 (5 bases). Germline assignment: CDR1 SGHRS and CDR2 YFSETQ. The CDR3 contains 16 residues. With 4 bases removed from V and 1 base from J, the gap between germline ends came to 12 bases. The CDR3 here is CASSLAPGSYNSPLHF. The CDR3 nucleotides are TGCGCCAGCAGCCTGGCTCCAGGGTCCTATAATTCACCCCTCCACTTT. Drawing the rest from reference TRBV5-1 and TRBJ1-6, the complete variable domain is KAGVTQTPRYLIKTRGQQVTLSCSPISGHRSVSWYQQTPGQGLQFLFEYFSETQRNKGNFPGRFSGRQFSNSRSEMNVSTLELGDSALYLCASSLAPGSYNSPLHFGNGTRLTVT.

This clone came up a few times. V gene TRBV25-1 combines with J gene TRBJ1-6; D possibly corresponds to TRBD1 (5 bases). V was pared by 2 bases and J by 8 bases, with 16 bases between. Germline V lookup: CDR1 MGHDK, CDR2 SYGVNS. CDR3 length: 16 amino acids. The CDR3 nucleotides read TGTGCCAGCAGTGAAACGGGACGCTTGTGGGATTCACCCCTCCACTTT. It specifies CASSETGRLWDSPLHF.

In regard to this clone: The same CDR3 can be traced to other DNA sequences in this sample. This chain connects TRBV30 to TRBJ2-5, with D maybe TRBD2 (5 bases). The CDR3 covers 11 residues. Germline CDR1 reads GTSNPN; CDR2 reads SVGIG (reference sequence). V lost 5 bases and J 4 bases, leaving 8 bases between the germline ends. CDR3 nucleotides: TGTGCCTGGGCCGGAGGAGAGACCCAGTACTTC. It codes for CAWAGGETQYF.

This clone was detected only once. The chain has TRBV6-1 and TRBJ2-5; no clear D. V lost 4 bases, J lost 1 base, and 10 bases lay in between. The germline gives CDR1 MNHNS, CDR2 SASEGT. The CDR3 is made up of 14 amino acids. CDR3 in DNA: TGTGCCAGCAGTGGAGGACCACTCCAAGAGACCCAGTACTTC. Its translation: CASSGGPLQETQYF.

This chain connects TRBV5-1 to TRBJ2-5, with a possible D match to TRBD2 (6 bases). Germline V gives CDR1 SGHRS, CDR2 YFSETQ. The CDR3 sequence is 15 residues long. Between the trimmed V and J ends, which lost 0 bases and 5 bases, there was a span of 14 bases. For the CDR3, the DNA is TGCGCCAGCAGCTTGGGTGGGGGAGGAGGCGAGACCCAGTACTTC. Translation: CASSLGGGGGETQYF.

This clone appeared a single time. The chain couples TRBV27 to TRBJ2-1; 9 bases are shared with TRBD1. V lost 6 bases to trimming and J lost 4 bases; unmatched junction nucleotides: 7. The CDR3 is 15 amino acids. CDR1 and CDR2 (germline): MNHEY, SMNVEV (reference sequence). CDR3 sequence (DNA): TGTGCCAGCAGCCCGGACAGGGGAGGATACAATGAGCAGTTCTTC. Encoded protein: CASSPDRGGYNEQFF.

The chain recombines TRBV7-9 with TRBJ2-5; D possibly corresponds to TRBD1 (5 bases). The CDR3 totals 15 residues. Germline assignment: CDR1 SEHNR and CDR2 FQNEAQ (reference sequence). V gave up 6 bases and J gave up 1 base, with 15 bases separating them. The CDR3 DNA sequence: TGTGCCAGCAGAAAAGGGGAAACCCTCCAAGAGACCCAGTACTTC. Its translation: CASRKGETLQETQYF.

This sequence joins TRBV7-2 and TRBJ2-2; weak D call: TRBD2 (6 bases). The germline V gene has CDR1 SGHTA and CDR2 FQGNSA. The ends were cut back, 5 bases at V and 1 base at J, with 14 bases in the middle. The CDR3 contains 16 residues. The chain's CDR3 is CASSGRTILNTGELFF. CDR3 coding DNA: TGTGCCAGCAGCGGGCGGACTATCCTGAACACCGGGGAGCTGTTTTTT.

In regard to this clone: Other DNA sequences in this specimen translate into the identical CDR3. The V call is TRBV19, the J call TRBJ1-5; 10 bases align to TRBD1. Germline V gene lookup returns CDR1 LNHDA and CDR2 SQIVND (reference sequence). V shed 6 bases and J 5 bases; nucleotides not matched to a gene: 1. This CDR3 spans 13 amino acids. Here the CDR3 reads CASSGTGDQPQHF. CDR3 bases: TGTGCCAGTAGCGGGACAGGGGATCAGCCCCAGCATTTT.